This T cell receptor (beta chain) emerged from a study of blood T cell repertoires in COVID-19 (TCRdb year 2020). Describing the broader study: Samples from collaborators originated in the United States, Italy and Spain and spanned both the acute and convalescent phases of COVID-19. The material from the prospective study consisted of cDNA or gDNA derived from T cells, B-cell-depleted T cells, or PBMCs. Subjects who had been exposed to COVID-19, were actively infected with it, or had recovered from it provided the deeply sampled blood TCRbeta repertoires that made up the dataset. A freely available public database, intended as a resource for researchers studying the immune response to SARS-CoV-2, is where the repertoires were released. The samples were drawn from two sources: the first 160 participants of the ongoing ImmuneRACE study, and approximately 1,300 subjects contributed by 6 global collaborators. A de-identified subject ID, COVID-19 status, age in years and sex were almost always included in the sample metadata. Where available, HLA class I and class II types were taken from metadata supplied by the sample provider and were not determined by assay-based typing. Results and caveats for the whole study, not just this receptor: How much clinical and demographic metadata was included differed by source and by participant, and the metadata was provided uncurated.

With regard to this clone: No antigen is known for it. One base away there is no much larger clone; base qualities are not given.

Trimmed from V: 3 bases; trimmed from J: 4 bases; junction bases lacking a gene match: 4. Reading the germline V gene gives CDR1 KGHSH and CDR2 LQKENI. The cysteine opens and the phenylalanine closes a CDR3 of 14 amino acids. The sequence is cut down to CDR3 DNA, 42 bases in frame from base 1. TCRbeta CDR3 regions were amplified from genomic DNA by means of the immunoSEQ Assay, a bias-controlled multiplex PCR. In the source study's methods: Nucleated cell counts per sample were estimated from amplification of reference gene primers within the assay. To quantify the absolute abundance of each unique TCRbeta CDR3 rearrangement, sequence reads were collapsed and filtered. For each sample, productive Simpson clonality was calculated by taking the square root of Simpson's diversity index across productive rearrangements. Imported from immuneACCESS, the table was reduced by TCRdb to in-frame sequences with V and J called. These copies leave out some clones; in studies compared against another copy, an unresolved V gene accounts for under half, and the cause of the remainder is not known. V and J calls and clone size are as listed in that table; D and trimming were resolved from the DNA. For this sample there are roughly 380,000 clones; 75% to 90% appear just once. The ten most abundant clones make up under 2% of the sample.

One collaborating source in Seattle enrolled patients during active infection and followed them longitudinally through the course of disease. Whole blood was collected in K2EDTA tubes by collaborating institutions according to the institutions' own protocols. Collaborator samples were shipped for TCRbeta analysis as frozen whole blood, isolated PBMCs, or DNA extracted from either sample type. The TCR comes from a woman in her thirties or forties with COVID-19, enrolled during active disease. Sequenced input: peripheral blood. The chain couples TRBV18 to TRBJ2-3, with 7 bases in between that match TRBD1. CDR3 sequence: CASSPVQGADTQYF. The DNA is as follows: TGTGCCAGCTCACCTGTCCAGGGGGCAGATACGCAGTATTTT.